A selection of T cell receptor beta chains follows, all from one sample in a study of a mutant IDH1 vaccine in newly diagnosed glioma. Clones were sequenced by immunoSEQ multiplex PCR, and TCRdb holds only the in-frame ones, with some missing. Of about 88,000 clones listed, over 75% are singletons. The starting material was PBMCs, obtained from a glioma patient treated with radiotherapy, temozolomide or both. These receptors were taken from a man aged 35-49 years with glioma. Some clones in this sample may be carry-over from other donors' samples. The CDR3 runs from the conserved cysteine through the conserved F or W. Rows give clone size only sometimes, using once, few, many, or a class for an expanded clone.

TRBJ2-7,TRBV15,NA,CATSRDTNLPNEQYF
TRBJ2-7,TRBV18,NA,CASSPPGSYEQYF
TRBJ1-2,TRBV19,few,CASSMGSWVGYGYTF
TRBJ2-5,TRBV29-1,NA,CSVEDPRRVGGETQYF
TRBJ2-3,TRBV10-1,NA,CASSGLAGGWTQYF
TRBJ1-6,TRBV2,NA,CASSEEGPYNSPLHF
TRBJ2-1,TRBV4-2,NA,CASSQSVAVYNEQFF
TRBJ1-2,TRBV4-1,NA,CASSQDHRGYYGYTF
TRBJ1-2,TRBV12-5,once,CASGPGQGFYGYTF
TRBJ1-6,TRBV2,NA,CASSGVQQGSSPLHF
TRBJ2-5,TRBV13,NA,CASSLLAGGPEETQYF
TRBJ1-5,TRBV6-6,NA,CASQTGEDQPQHF
TRBJ1-1,TRBV11-2,NA,CASSLALYTEAFF
TRBJ2-3,TRBV9,NA,CASSVGGMGAQYF
TRBJ1-1,TRBV5-6,NA,CASSPTGGATEAFF
TRBJ2-7,TRBV10-1,NA,CASSESLARDEQYF
TRBJ2-1,TRBV29-1,NA,CSVSKGVGYNEQFF
TRBJ1-2,TRBV7-9,NA,CASSPRAGPRLYGYTF
TRBJ2-3,TRBV5-4,NA,CASSQGSGVFTQYF
TRBJ1-1,TRBV30,NA,CAWGRKGSNIRAFF
TRBJ2-4,TRBV5-1,NA,CASRTGDAKNIQYF